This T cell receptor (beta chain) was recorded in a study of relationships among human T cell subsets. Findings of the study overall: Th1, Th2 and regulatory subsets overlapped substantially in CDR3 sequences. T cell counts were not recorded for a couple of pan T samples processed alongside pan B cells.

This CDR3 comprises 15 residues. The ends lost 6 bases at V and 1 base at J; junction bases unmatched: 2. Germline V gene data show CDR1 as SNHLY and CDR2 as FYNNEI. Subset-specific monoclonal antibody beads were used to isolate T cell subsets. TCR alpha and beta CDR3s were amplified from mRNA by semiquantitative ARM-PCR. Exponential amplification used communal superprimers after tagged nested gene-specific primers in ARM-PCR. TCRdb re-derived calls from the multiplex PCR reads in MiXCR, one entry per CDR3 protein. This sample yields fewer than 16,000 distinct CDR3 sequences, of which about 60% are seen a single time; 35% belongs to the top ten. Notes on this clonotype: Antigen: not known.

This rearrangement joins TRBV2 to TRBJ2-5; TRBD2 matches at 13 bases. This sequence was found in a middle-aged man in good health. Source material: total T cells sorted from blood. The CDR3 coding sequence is TGTGCCAGCAGACTAGCGGGGGGGATCCAAGAGACCCAGTACTTC. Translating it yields CASRLAGGIQETQYF.